The text below deals with one T cell receptor beta chain. Healthy donors constituted the control group, matched for age and sex. Random-hexamer reverse transcription was applied to about 0.5 to 1 ug RNA. Each CDR3 protein is one row after TCRdb ran MiXCR on the immunoSEQ multiplex PCR reads. The data show 95,000 or so distinct CDR3 sequences, over 80% seen once. These data originate in a study of CD8 T cells in Susac syndrome. Sequenced sample: CD8+ T cells from PBMCs. The sequence was collected from a human donor in good health.

CDR3 residues: CSARESGSNQPQHF. The CDR3 region has the DNA TGCAGTGCTAGAGAATCAGGGAGCAATCAGCCCCAGCATTTT. The chain carries TRBV20-1 and TRBJ1-5; a weak D match, TRBD1 (5 bases). Between the trimmed V and J ends, which lost 0 bases and 1 base, there was a span of 7 bases. This CDR3 is built from 14 residues. Germline CDR1 is DFQATT and CDR2 is SNEGSKA (reference sequence).